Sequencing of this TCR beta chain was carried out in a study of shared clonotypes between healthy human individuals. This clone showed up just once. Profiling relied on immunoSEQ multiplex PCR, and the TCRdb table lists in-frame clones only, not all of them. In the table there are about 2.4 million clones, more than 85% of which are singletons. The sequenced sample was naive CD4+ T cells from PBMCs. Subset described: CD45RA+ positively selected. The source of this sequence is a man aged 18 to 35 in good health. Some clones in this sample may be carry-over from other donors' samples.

The CDR3 sequence is CASSIVASGRGEQFF. The CDR3 region has the DNA TGTGCCAGTAGTATAGTGGCTAGCGGGAGGGGTGAGCAGTTCTTC. The J gene is TRBJ2-1, the V gene TRBV19; 12 positions match TRBD2. This CDR3 has 15 residues. CDR1 is LNHDA, CDR2 SQIVND, per germline (reference sequence). With V trimmed by 1 base and J by 9 bases, 4 bases remained unmatched.